The next 10 T cell receptor beta chains were all read from a single sample in a study of T cells in Graves' hyperthyroidism and ophthalmopathy. It was RNA transcripts that yielded the amplified TCR beta CDR3 regions. Researchers ran a first-round RT-PCR on the TCR CDR3 using the HTBI primer set. Via MiXCR, TCRdb re-called the multiplex PCR reads, giving one row per CDR3 protein. In the table there are approximately 360,000 distinct CDR3 sequences, 20% to 25% of which are singletons. The sequencing input was blood. All receptors derive from a man in his fifties with Graves' hyperthyroidism.

J is TRBJ2-5 and V is TRBV5-5; 9 nucleotides match TRBD1. This CDR3 contains 15 residues. The V segment lost 5 bases and the J segment 3 bases; nucleotides outside the gene matches: 8. CDR1 is SGHKS, CDR2 YYEKEE, per germline (reference sequence). The CDR3 spells CASSTTGQGKETQYF. The CDR3 DNA reads as TGTGCCAGCAGTACGACGGGACAGGGAAAAGAGACCCAGTACTTC. Together with reference TRBV5-5 and TRBJ2-5, the CDR3 gives the full variable domain: DAGVTQSPTHLIKTRGQQVTLRCSPISGHKSVSWYQQVLGQGPQFIFQYYEKEERGRGNFPDRFSARQFPNYSSELNVNALLLGDSALYLCASSTTGQGKETQYFGPGTRLLVL.

The chain has TRBV5-1 and TRBJ2-3; a weak D match, TRBD2 (5 bases). The ends were cut back, 4 bases at V and 2 bases at J, with 11 bases in the middle. Germline loops: CDR1 SGHRS, CDR2 YFSETQ. The CDR3 extends over 14 amino acids. CDR3 coding DNA: TGCGCCAGCAGCCGCCGCCGGGACACAGATACGCAGTATTTT. As protein: CASSRRRDTDTQYF.

There are a few counts of this clonotype. The rearrangement joins TRBV27 to TRBJ2-2; TRBD1 aligns across 10 bases. CDR1 is MNHEY, CDR2 SMNVEV, per germline (reference sequence). V lost 4 bases, J lost 6 bases, and 8 bases stayed unmatched. This CDR3 region has 16 residues. The CDR3 sequence is CASSYSGQGVAGELFF. Written as DNA, the CDR3 is TGTGCCAGCAGTTACTCTGGACAGGGGGTGGCCGGGGAGCTGTTTTTT.

This clonotype was seen a few times. The rearrangement uses TRBV24-1 and TRBJ2-3; tentatively, D is TRBD1 (5 bases). V gave up 9 bases and J gave up 0 bases, with 15 bases separating them. This CDR3 region has 15 residues. The V gene's germline CDR1 is KGHDR and CDR2 SFDVKD. CDR3 region: CATPNRSASTDTQYF. As DNA, the CDR3 is TGTGCCACCCCGAACAGGTCTGCTAGCACAGATACGCAGTATTTT.

The chain has TRBV11-2 and TRBJ1-2, with D perhaps matching TRBD1 (6 bases). The ends were cut back, 5 bases at V and 0 bases at J, with 19 bases in the middle. Per germline, CDR1 SGHAT and CDR2 FQNNGV. The CDR3 runs 17 residues. This CDR3 is CASSHGGGVRPNYGYTF. The CDR3 DNA reads as TGTGCCAGCAGCCATGGAGGGGGAGTTCGTCCTAACTATGGCTACACCTTC.

The CDR3 DNA reads TGTGCCAGCAGCTCCCACAGGACAGCGCAAGAGACCCAGTACTTC. Translated, it gives CASSSHRTAQETQYF. The chain couples TRBV7-2 to TRBJ2-5; tentatively, D is TRBD1 (6 bases). V shed 4 bases and J shed 2 bases, with 14 bases lying between them. The CDR3 loop spans 15 amino acids. Germline V gene data show CDR1 as SGHTA and CDR2 as FQGNSA.

The chain links TRBV18 to TRBJ2-2, with unresolved D. Per germline, CDR1 KGHSH and CDR2 LQKENI. CDR3 length: 15 residues. Trimming left V 2 bases short and J 1 base short, with 8 bases between. This chain's CDR3 is CASSPINRNTGELFF. The CDR3 coding sequence is TGTGCCAGCTCACCAATTAACAGGAACACCGGGGAGCTGTTTTTT. The variable domain in full, with the rest retrieved from reference TRBV18 and TRBJ2-2, is NAGVMQNPRHLVRRRGQEARLRCSPMKGHSHVYWYRQLPEEGLKFMVYLQKENIIDESGMPKERFSAEFPKEGPSILRIQQVVRGDSAAYFCASSPINRNTGELFFGEGSRLTVL.

This clonotype was detected a few times. The CDR3 DNA reads TGTGCCAGCAGCCTCTTTCGGGGGGGGACTGAAGCTTTCTTT. It is translated as CASSLFRGGTEAFF. This rearrangement joins TRBV11-1 to TRBJ1-1; D perhaps matches TRBD1 (5 bases). Looked up from germline, CDR1 is SGHAT and CDR2 is FQDESV (reference sequence). The CDR3 has 14 amino acids. Deletions cut 5 bases from V and 5 bases from J, with 15 bases between. Supplemented by reference TRBV11-1 and TRBJ1-1, the full variable domain reads EAEVAQSPRYKITEKSQAVAFWCDPISGHATLYWYRQILGQGPELLVQFQDESVVDDSQLPKDRFSAERLKGVDSTLKIQPAELGDSAMYLCASSLFRGGTEAFFGQGTRLTVV.

This clonotype was counted at least ten times. This chain joins TRBV11-1 and TRBJ1-1; 8 nucleotides agree with TRBD1. Germline V gene lookup returns CDR1 SGHAT and CDR2 FQDESV (reference sequence). This CDR3 comprises 12 residues. V shed 6 bases, J shed 11 bases, and the junction held 8 bases outside the gene matches. In DNA form, the CDR3 reads TGTGCCAGCAGTACGCCGACAGGGGTTGCTTTCTTT. This gives the protein CASSTPTGVAFF.

This clonotype was detected ten times or more. This chain connects TRBV2 to TRBJ2-7; D not resolved. The V end was cut by 4 bases, the J end by 3 bases, with 7 bases between. CDR1 SNHLY and CDR2 FYNNEI come from the germline V gene. This CDR3 spans 12 amino acids. The CDR3 DNA sequence: TGTGCCAGCAGTGCCACGCGCTACGAGCAGTACTTC. Protein: CASSATRYEQYF.